This TCR beta chain is drawn from a study of shared clonotypes between healthy human individuals. A remark on this clone: This specimen includes other DNA sequences encoding the same CDR3.

The CDR3 has 14 residues. Losses at the gene ends were 5 bases for V and 1 base for J; bases not matched to a gene: 2. Germline V gives CDR1 MNHNY, CDR2 SVGAGI (reference sequence). Only in-frame clones appear in the TCRdb table, and some are missing; sequencing was by immunoSEQ multiplex PCR. The repertoire holds more than 2 million clones, with approximately 95% as singletons. This TCR derives from a man aged 18 to 30 in good health. Specimen: naive CD4+ T cells sorted from blood. Subset specified: CD45RA+ positively selected. The rearrangement uses TRBV6-6 and TRBJ1-5; 7 positions match TRBD1. CDR3 loop: CASSRQGSNQPQHF. The DNA for the CDR3 is TGTGCCAGCAGTAGACAGGGAAGCAATCAGCCCCAGCATTTT.